The 25 T cell receptor beta chains given below trace back to one sample, sequenced in a study of cytomegalovirus exposure and HLA in healthy donors. PCR primers comprised 60 Vbeta and 13 Jbeta primers. Repertoires were generated with immunoSEQ multiplex PCR, while TCRdb's copy carries only in-frame clones and drops some. The data show more than 150,000 clones, 76% seen once. Sequencing was carried out using PBMCs. The origin of the receptors is a man aged 18-30 years in good health and CMV-seronegative.

This clone was picked up one time. In DNA, the CDR3 is TGTGCCAGCAGCTTACGGGGGTCGAGCTCCTACGAGCAGTACTTC. This codes for CASSLRGSSSYEQYF. The gene calls are TRBV5-5 and TRBJ2-7; a weak D match, TRBD2 (6 bases). Deletions cut 2 bases from V and 0 bases from J, with 12 bases between. This CDR3 comprises 15 residues. Germline loops: CDR1 SGHKS, CDR2 YYEKEE (reference sequence). Complete variable domain (other parts from reference TRBV5-5 and TRBJ2-7): DAGVTQSPTHLIKTRGQQVTLRCSPISGHKSVSWYQQVLGQGPQFIFQYYEKEERGRGNFPDRFSARQFPNYSSELNVNALLLGDSALYLCASSLRGSSSYEQYFGPGTRLTVT.

The rearrangement uses TRBV4-1 and TRBJ2-7, with 9 bases that match TRBD2. V dropped 0 bases and J dropped 3; count of bases not matched to a gene: 3. Germline loops: CDR1 MGHRA, CDR2 YSYEKL. The CDR3 extends over 15 amino acids. In DNA, the CDR3 is TGCGCCAGCAGCCAAGACCGTAGCGGGAGCTACGAGCAGTACTTC. It translates to CASSQDRSGSYEQYF.

The table lists this clone with a few counts. The V call is TRBV6-6, the J call TRBJ1-1, with 7 bases aligning to TRBD1. Trimming took 1 base from V and 7 from J; bases not matched to a gene: 0. From germline, CDR1 is MNHNY and CDR2 SVGAGI (reference sequence). This CDR3 is 12 amino acids long. In nucleotides, the CDR3 is TGTGCCAGCAGTTACTGGGACAGTGAAGCTTTCTTT. Encoded protein: CASSYWDSEAFF.

On this clone: Sequence at one end of the junction differs from germline and may be a read error. The V and J genes are TRBV7-9 and TRBJ1-1; unclear D gene. CDR1 is SEHNR, CDR2 FQNEAQ, per germline (reference sequence). CDR3 size: 11 residues. The CDR3 nucleotides read TGTGCCAGCACCTTAGTAGCCAAAGCTTTCTTT. Protein sequence: CASTLVAKAFF. The full variable domain, completed using reference TRBV7-9 and TRBJ1-1, is DTGVSQNPRHKITKRGQNVTFRCDPISEHNRLYWYRQTLGQGPEFLTYFQNEAQLEKSRLLSDRFSAERPKGSFSTLEIQRTEQGDSAMYLCASTLVAKAFFGQGTRLTVV.

The CDR3 loop reads CASSEVTGSFDEQYF. The CDR3 nucleotides read TGTGCCAGCAGTGAAGTTACGGGGTCGTTCGACGAGCAGTACTTC. The chain recombines TRBV6-1 with TRBJ2-7; tentative D call: TRBD2 (5 bases). The CDR3 covers 15 residues. Trimming removed 1 base at V and 5 bases at J, with 15 bases between. Germline V CDR1 and CDR2: MNHNS, SASEGT.

The genes are TRBV19 and TRBJ2-7, with 7 positions matching TRBD1. Germline values: CDR1 LNHDA, CDR2 SQIVND (reference sequence). V was pared by 9 bases and J by 5 bases, with 13 bases of the junction left unmatched. CDR3 length: 14 residues. The CDR3 is CASHRTGSQHEQYF. Here the CDR3 DNA reads TGTGCCAGCCACAGGACAGGATCTCAGCACGAGCAGTACTTC.

Of note for this clone: This CDR3 is also generated by other DNA sequences in the sample. The V call is TRBV5-1, the J call TRBJ2-5; D gene ambiguous. Deletions cut 0 bases from V and 4 bases from J, with 7 bases between. CDR1 is SGHRS and CDR2 is YFSETQ in the germline V gene. The CDR3 contains 13 residues. As DNA, the CDR3 is TGCGCCAGCAGCTTGGGGGCCCGAGAGACCCAGTACTTC. This sequence encodes CASSLGARETQYF.

V is TRBV7-8 and J is TRBJ1-2, with TRBD1 matching over 7 bases. J lost 4 bases, V lost 3 bases, and 5 bases had no gene match. Germline-derived CDR1 and CDR2 are SGHVS and FQNEAQ. This CDR3 is 14 amino acids long. CDR3 loop: CASSFAGGSYGYTF. DNA of the CDR3: TGTGCCAGCAGCTTCGCAGGGGGGAGCTATGGCTACACCTTC.

The chain has TRBV5-4 and TRBJ2-7, with D unresolved. Trimming removed 0 bases from V and 3 bases from J, with 10 bases in between. Germline CDR1 reads SGHNT; CDR2 reads YYREEE (reference sequence). CDR3 length: 14 residues. The CDR3 region has the DNA TGTGCCAGCAGCTTGGAGGCGGCCAACTACGAGCAGTACTTC. It translates to CASSLEAANYEQYF.

This clone was counted a few times. The chain links TRBV5-1 to TRBJ1-5; D gene unclear. CDR1 and CDR2 (germline): SGHRS, YFSETQ. The V end was cut by 0 bases, the J end by 5 bases, with 6 bases between. The CDR3 runs 13 residues. Here the CDR3 reads CASSLDGDQPQHF. The CDR3 nucleotides read TGCGCCAGCAGCTTGGACGGGGATCAGCCCCAGCATTTT.

The V call is TRBV30, the J call TRBJ2-7; D ambiguous. This CDR3 comprises 16 residues. Per germline, CDR1 GTSNPN and CDR2 SVGIG (reference sequence). The V end was cut by 0 bases, the J end by 2 bases, with 17 bases between. CDR3 sequence (DNA): TGTGCCTGGAGTGTAGATAGTTTGGGTGGAGCCTACGAGCAGTACTTC. Its translation: CAWSVDSLGGAYEQYF.

This clone was counted a single time. The chain links TRBV27 to TRBJ1-5; 7 bases align to TRBD1. This CDR3 comprises 13 residues. Trimming cost V 4 bases and J 4 bases; bases outside gene matches: 1. Germline CDR1 is MNHEY and CDR2 is SMNVEV (reference sequence). CDR3 region: CASSSGGNQPQHF. CDR3 DNA: TGTGCCAGCAGTTCAGGGGGTAATCAGCCCCAGCATTTT.

This chain joins TRBV11-2 and TRBJ2-2; no clear D. Germline values: CDR1 SGHAT, CDR2 FQNNGV. The CDR3 spans 13 residues. Trimming stripped 2 bases from V and 7 bases from J, with 8 bases between. The CDR3 sequence: CASSLQVGGELFF. As DNA, the CDR3 is TGTGCCAGCAGCTTACAGGTCGGCGGGGAGCTGTTTTTT.

This chain connects TRBV10-3 to TRBJ2-7; TRBD2 is a possible D gene (6 bases). The CDR3 consists of 16 residues. The V gene lost 6 bases and the J gene lost 1 base, with 19 bases spanning the gap. Germline values: CDR1 ENHRY, CDR2 SYGVKD. In DNA form, the CDR3 reads TGTGCCATCAGCCTGGCTGAGGGACTCCTTTCCTACGAGCAGTACTTC. It is translated as CAISLAEGLLSYEQYF.

The chain couples TRBV13 to TRBJ2-7; 7 bases line up with TRBD1. Germline V gene lookup returns CDR1 PRHDT and CDR2 FYEKMQ (reference sequence). Trimming took 5 bases from V and 2 from J; bases not matched to a gene: 6. The CDR3 covers 14 residues. CDR3 in DNA: TGTGCCAGCAGCCGCACGACAGGGACCTACGAGCAGTACTTC. It codes for CASSRTTGTYEQYF. The full variable domain, completed using reference TRBV13 and TRBJ2-7, is AAGVIQSPRHLIKEKRETATLKCYPIPRHDTVYWYQQGPGQDPQFLISFYEKMQSDKGSIPDRFSAQQFSDYHSELNMSSLELGDSALYFCASSRTTGTYEQYFGPGTRLTVT.

V and J are TRBV7-9 and TRBJ2-3, with TRBD2 matching over 8 bases. Trimming removed 1 base from V and 1 base from J; junction bases left unmatched: 13. The CDR3 totals 19 residues. Germline lookup yields CDR1 SEHNR and CDR2 FQNEAQ (reference sequence). In nucleotides, the CDR3 is TGTGCCAGCAGCTTAGGGCGGTTAGCGGGGAACAAGGGCACAGATACGCAGTATTTT. Its protein product is CASSLGRLAGNKGTDTQYF.

A few counts support this clone. The CDR3 here is CASSQKSTGAGYTF. CDR3 in DNA: TGCGCCAGCAGCCAAAAATCTACAGGGGCGGGCTACACCTTC. V is TRBV5-1 and J is TRBJ1-2; 7 nucleotides match TRBD1. Germline V CDR1 and CDR2: SGHRS, YFSETQ. CDR3 length equals 14 residues. The ends lost 4 bases at V and 8 bases at J; junction bases unmatched: 11.

The chain has TRBV7-9 and TRBJ2-7; TRBD2 matches at 11 bases. V shed 4 bases, J shed 4 bases, and the junction held 3 bases outside the gene matches. Germline V lookup: CDR1 SEHNR, CDR2 FQNEAQ (reference sequence). This CDR3 has 14 residues. The CDR3: CASSSLAGGYEQYF. In DNA form, the CDR3 reads TGTGCCAGCAGCTCCCTAGCGGGGGGTTACGAGCAGTACTTC.

The chain couples TRBV11-2 to TRBJ2-3; D might be TRBD2 (6 bases). The ends were cut back, 1 base at V and 3 bases at J, with 8 bases in the middle. Germline assignment: CDR1 SGHAT and CDR2 FQNNGV. The CDR3 is 14 amino acids. In DNA, the CDR3 is TGTGCCAGCAGCTTAGGTCGGGGGACAGATACGCAGTATTTT. This sequence encodes CASSLGRGTDTQYF. The variable domain in full, with the rest retrieved from reference TRBV11-2 and TRBJ2-3, is EAGVAQSPRYKIIEKRQSVAFWCNPISGHATLYWYQQILGQGPKLLIQFQNNGVVDDSQLPKDRFSAERLKGVDSTLKIQPAKLEDSAVYLCASSLGRGTDTQYFGPGTRLTVL.

This chain links TRBV6-1 with TRBJ2-7; TRBD1 matches 11 bases. Per germline, CDR1 MNHNS and CDR2 SASEGT. V lost 5 bases, J lost 6 bases, and 9 bases stayed unmatched. The CDR3 consists of 15 residues. CDR3 residues: CASSPLAGTGGEQYF. For the CDR3, the DNA is TGTGCCAGCAGTCCCCTTGCCGGGACAGGGGGCGAGCAGTACTTC.

This clone has a handful of counts. The rearrangement joins TRBV29-1 to TRBJ2-1; 8 bases map to TRBD1. CDR3 length equals 11 residues. Germline CDR1 and CDR2: SQVTM and ANQGSEA. V dropped 7 bases and J dropped 7; count of bases not matched to a gene: 3. The CDR3 nucleotides are TGCAGCGCCCGACAGGGGAATGAGCAGTTCTTC. It translates to CSARQGNEQFF.

The chain is built from TRBV18 and TRBJ1-1; D not resolved. The CDR3 has 17 residues. The ends were cut back, 3 bases at V and 0 bases at J, with 17 bases in the middle. Germline V lookup: CDR1 KGHSH, CDR2 LQKENI. CDR3 DNA: TGTGCCAGCTCACCGAACTCGCCGTACCCTATGAACACTGAAGCTTTCTTT. Amino acids: CASSPNSPYPMNTEAFF.

This clone was observed once. The genes are TRBV19 and TRBJ1-1; D call uncertain. V gave up 11 bases and J gave up 0 bases, with 13 bases separating them. The CDR3 contains 13 residues. The germline V gene encodes CDR1 LNHDA and CDR2 SQIVND (reference sequence). This CDR3 is CASNRALNTEAFF. CDR3 coding DNA: TGTGCCTCGAATAGAGCCTTGAACACTGAAGCTTTCTTT.

V usage is TRBV6-1 and J usage is TRBJ1-6; TRBD1 agrees at 7 bases. The J segment lost 11 bases and the V segment lost 6 bases, leaving 7 bases of the junction unmatched. Germline lookup yields CDR1 MNHNS and CDR2 SASEGT. The CDR3 runs 13 residues. CDR3 in amino acids: CASREDRMTPLHF. The CDR3 coding sequence is TGTGCCAGCAGGGAGGACAGGATGACACCCCTCCACTTT.

Only a few counts were recorded for this clone. V and J are TRBV5-6 and TRBJ1-1; D is ambiguous. Trimming left V 2 bases short and J 0 bases short, with 8 bases between. The CDR3 spans 14 residues. Germline-derived CDR1 and CDR2 are SGHDT and YYEEEE. The CDR3 DNA sequence: TGTGCCAGCAGCTTCGGGTCCATGAACACTGAAGCTTTCTTT. It is translated as CASSFGSMNTEAFF.